The rows below give T cell receptor beta chains drawn from one sample of a study of CD8+ T cells in alopecia areata. The data were produced by immunoSEQ multiplex PCR, yet TCRdb's version contains in-frame clones alone and is incomplete. The table lists about 130,000 clones, roughly 54% of them singletons, with 15% to 20% in the top ten. This sample comprised CD8+ T cells sorted from blood, obtained at week 4, from a patient treated with tofacitinib. These receptors were collected from a human donor with alopecia areata. Each CDR3 is given with its conserved first and last residue. A D gene is named only where the DNA matches it firmly. The size entry is marked missing in some rows and otherwise reads once, few, many or a size class.

D gene	V gene	J gene	clone size	CDR3 protein	CDR3 DNA
NA	TRBV11-2	TRBJ2-1	NA	CASSLDEGSYNEQFF	TGTGCCAGCAGCTTAGACGAGGGCTCCTACAATGAGCAGTTCTTC
TRBD1	TRBV19	TRBJ2-7	NA	CASSPRTGAGEQYF	TGTGCCAGTAGTCCACGGACAGGGGCGGGCGAGCAGTACTTC
NA	TRBV2	TRBJ1-2	few	CASTPGVDYGYTF	TGTGCCAGCACTCCGGGGGTGGACTATGGCTACACCTTC
NA	TRBV5-6	TRBJ1-2	NA	CASSSDRGIYGYTF	TGTGCCAGCAGCTCGGACAGAGGTATATATGGCTACACCTTC
NA	TRBV30	TRBJ1-2	NA	CAWREQNYGYTF	TGTGCCTGGAGGGAACAGAACTATGGCTACACCTTC
NA	TRBV9	TRBJ2-1	NA	CASSVATGGANEQFF	TGTGCCAGCAGCGTAGCTACAGGGGGGGCTAATGAGCAGTTCTTC
TRBD1	TRBV2	TRBJ2-7	NA	CASSKTGGSYEQYF	TGTGCCAGCAGTAAGACAGGGGGCTCCTACGAGCAGTACTTC
NA	TRBV30	TRBJ1-1	NA	CAWRGQMNTEAFF	TGTGCCTGGAGAGGGCAGATGAACACTGAAGCTTTCTTT
TRBD2	TRBV7-9	TRBJ2-3	NA	CASSLRREGDTQYF	TGTGCCAGCAGCCTCCGCAGGGAGGGAGATACGCAGTATTTT
NA	TRBV6-4	TRBJ2-3	few	CASSDTELDTQYF	TGTGCCAGCAGTGACACGGAGTTGGATACGCAGTATTTT
NA	TRBV27	TRBJ1-5	few	CASSPHPLLDTEPQHF	TGTGCCAGCAGTCCACACCCATTGCTGGATACGGAGCCCCAGCATTTT
TRBD1	TRBV6-5	TRBJ1-1	few	CASRAGTGETEAFF	TGTGCCAGCAGAGCCGGGACAGGTGAAACTGAAGCTTTCTTT
NA	TRBV10-3	TRBJ2-7	few	CAISEGGGWGNPYEQYF	TGTGCCATCAGTGAAGGAGGAGGGTGGGGGAATCCCTACGAGCAGTACTTC
NA	TRBV7-9	TRBJ1-1	few	CASSHRWAGWTEAFF	TGTGCCAGCAGCCACCGATGGGCAGGGTGGACTGAAGCTTTCTTT
NA	TRBV9	TRBJ2-7	once	CASSVGRLPYEQYF	TGTGCCAGCAGCGTAGGCAGGCTTCCCTACGAGCAGTACTTC
NA	TRBV9	TRBJ2-5	NA	CASSVGASLRETQYF	TGTGCCAGCAGCGTAGGAGCTAGCCTCAGAGAGACCCAGTACTTC
NA	TRBV5-1	TRBJ1-1	NA	CASSFQGTNTEAFF	TGCGCCAGCAGCTTCCAGGGTACGAACACTGAAGCTTTCTTT
TRBD2	TRBV7-9	TRBJ2-3	few	CASSLAPVAGAFTDTQYF	TGTGCCAGCAGCTTAGCCCCCGTAGCGGGGGCCTTCACAGATACGCAGTATTTT
NA	TRBV7-9	TRBJ1-4	few	CASVMLTGGIEKLFF	TGTGCCAGCGTGATGTTGACCGGGGGAATTGAAAAACTGTTTTTT
TRBD1	TRBV12-5	TRBJ2-3	NA	CASDRTGRTDTQYF	TGTGCTAGTGACAGGACAGGGCGCACAGATACGCAGTATTTT
NA	TRBV7-6	TRBJ2-7	once	CASSPAARQTYEQYF	TGTGCCAGCAGCCCCGCAGCGCGACAGACCTACGAGCAGTACTTC
NA	TRBV25-1	TRBJ2-7	once	CASSDGRLPYEQYF	TGTGCCAGCAGTGATGGAAGACTCCCCTACGAGCAGTACTTC
NA	TRBV27	TRBJ1-1	NA	CASSGFGVTEAFF	TGTGCCAGCAGTGGGTTTGGGGTCACTGAAGCTTTCTTT
NA	TRBV16	TRBJ1-5	NA	CASSQSTRGSQPQHF	TGTGCCAGCAGCCAATCTACGAGGGGAAGTCAGCCCCAGCATTTT
NA	TRBV30	TRBJ2-1	NA	CAWSVSIGGNEQFF	TGTGCCTGGAGTGTCTCCATTGGGGGCAATGAGCAGTTCTTC
NA	TRBV4-3	TRBJ2-5	NA	CASSQDLEGGRETQYF	TGCGCCAGCAGCCAAGATCTAGAGGGGGGGAGAGAGACCCAGTACTTC
NA	TRBV5-1	TRBJ2-5	NA	CASSFTGMGETQYF	TGCGCCAGCAGCTTTACAGGGATGGGGGAGACCCAGTACTTC
TRBD1	TRBV29-1	TRBJ2-3	NA	CSVAPWAQGSADTQYF	TGCAGCGTTGCCCCCTGGGCACAGGGGTCGGCAGATACGCAGTATTTT
TRBD1	TRBV2	TRBJ1-5	NA	CASSAMGQGNQPQHF	TGTGCCAGCAGTGCCATGGGACAGGGCAATCAGCCCCAGCATTTT
TRBD2	TRBV4-3	TRBJ2-1	NA	CASSQDPASGEYNEQFF	TGCGCCAGCAGCCAAGATCCCGCTAGCGGGGAGTACAATGAGCAGTTCTTC
TRBD1	TRBV5-6	TRBJ1-6	NA	CASSLGQGDSPLHF	TGTGCCAGCAGCCTGGGACAGGGAGATTCACCCCTCCACTTT
NA	TRBV4-1	TRBJ2-3	NA	CASSRGPQDTDTQYF	TGCGCCAGCAGCCGGGGACCTCAAGACACAGATACGCAGTATTTT
NA	TRBV23-1	TRBJ2-7	NA	CASSPENSEIYEQYF	TGCGCCAGCAGTCCCGAAAATTCGGAAATCTACGAGCAGTACTTC
TRBD1	TRBV27	TRBJ2-7	few	CASSLRDRAYEQYF	TGTGCCAGCAGTTTAAGAGACAGGGCCTACGAGCAGTACTTC
NA	TRBV7-6	TRBJ1-5	NA	CASSRTGNQPQHF	TGTGCCAGCAGCCGGACAGGCAATCAGCCCCAGCATTTT
NA	TRBV6-5	TRBJ1-5	NA	CASSGGPFNQPQHF	TGTGCCAGCAGCGGAGGGCCGTTCAATCAGCCCCAGCATTTT
NA	TRBV7-9	TRBJ1-2	NA	CASSTADRPGYYGYTF	TGTGCCAGCAGCACCGCTGACAGGCCCGGGTACTATGGCTACACCTTC
TRBD1	TRBV10-3	TRBJ2-7	few	CAISEGQGAWEQYF	TGTGCCATCAGTGAAGGACAGGGGGCATGGGAGCAGTACTTC
NA	TRBV29-1	TRBJ1-2	NA	CSAPTRPGGYTF	TGCAGCGCCCCTACTCGGCCAGGTGGCTACACCTTC